This T cell receptor beta chain originates from a study of shared clonotypes between healthy human individuals. Overall study results and limits: Genetic and exposure-history diversity was limited by the few donors. Sequencing depth was expected to affect clonotype sharing among donors.

Everyone who donated was a Caucasian adult who lived in Nashville, Tennessee. At deep level, the assay was performed. The protocol was immunoSEQ multiplex PCR, while the TCRdb copy is restricted to in-frame clones and leaves out a portion. The sample has about 600,000 clones; around 81% are singletons. On this clone itself: Its antigen is not known.

CDR1 ENHRY and CDR2 SYGVKD come from the germline V gene. This CDR3 comprises 12 residues. The V end was cut by 2 bases, the J end by 11 bases, with 9 bases between. The receptor's source is a woman in her forties in good health. Some clones in this sample may be carry-over from other donors' samples. Sample: PBMCs. The chain joins TRBV10-3 to TRBJ1-4; D ambiguous. The CDR3 here is CAISEGGRKLFF. The CDR3 DNA sequence: TGTGCCATCAGTGAGGGCGGCCGTAAACTGTTTTTT.